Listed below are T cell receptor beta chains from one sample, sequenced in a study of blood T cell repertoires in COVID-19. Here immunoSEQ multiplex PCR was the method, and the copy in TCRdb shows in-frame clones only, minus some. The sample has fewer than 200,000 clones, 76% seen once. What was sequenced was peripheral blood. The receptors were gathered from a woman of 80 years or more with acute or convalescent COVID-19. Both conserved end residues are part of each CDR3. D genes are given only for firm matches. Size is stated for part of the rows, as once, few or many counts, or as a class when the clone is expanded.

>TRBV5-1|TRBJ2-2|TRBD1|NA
TGCGCCAGCAGCATGGACAGGGGGATCGGGGAGCTGTTTTTT
CASSMDRGIGELFF
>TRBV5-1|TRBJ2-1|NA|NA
TGCGCCAGCAGCTTCGGCCCCCGCGGGGAGCAGTTCTTC
CASSFGPRGEQFF
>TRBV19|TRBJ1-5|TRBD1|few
TGTGCCAGTAGTCGTTTAACAGGGGCTCGGAATCAGCCCCAGCATTTT
CASSRLTGARNQPQHF
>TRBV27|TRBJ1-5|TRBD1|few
TGTGCCAGCGCCCGACGCGCGGACAGGAATCAGCCCCAGCATTTT
CASARRADRNQPQHF
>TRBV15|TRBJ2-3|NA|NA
TGTGCCACCAGCCACACAGATACGCAGTATTTT
CATSHTDTQYF
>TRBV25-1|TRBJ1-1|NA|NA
TGTGCCAGCAGTGAATATGAGGGCATGAACACTGAAGCTTTCTTT
CASSEYEGMNTEAFF
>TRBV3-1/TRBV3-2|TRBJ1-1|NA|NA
TGTGCCAGCAGCCAAGGTGGGCAGGCTCCTGAAGCTTTCTTT
CASSQGGQAPEAFF
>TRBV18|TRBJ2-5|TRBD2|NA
TGTGCCAGCTCACCTAGCGGGAGCCCGGGCGAGGAGACCCAGTACTTC
CASSPSGSPGEETQYF
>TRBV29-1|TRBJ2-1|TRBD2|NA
TGCAGCGTTGGCGGGAGGGGGGGTGAGCAGTTCTTC
CSVGGRGGEQFF
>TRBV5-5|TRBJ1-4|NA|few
TGTGCCAGCAGCTTGGGTCCGGGAGGAGAAGAAAAACTGTTTTTT
CASSLGPGGEEKLFF
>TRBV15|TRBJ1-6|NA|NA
TGTGCCACCAGCAGAGATCGGCAGGGATATTCACCCCTCCACTTT
CATSRDRQGYSPLHF
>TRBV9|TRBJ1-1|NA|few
TGTGCCAGCAGCAAACAGTTAGGCACTGAAGCTTTCTTT
CASSKQLGTEAFF
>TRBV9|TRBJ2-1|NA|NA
TGTGCCAGCAGCGTAGAAGGAGGGGATTTCGATGAGCAGTTCTTC
CASSVEGGDFDEQFF
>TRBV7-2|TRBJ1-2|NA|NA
TGTGCCAGCAGCTTAGGTGGGGTAACTAGGGGCTACACCTTC
CASSLGGVTRGYTF
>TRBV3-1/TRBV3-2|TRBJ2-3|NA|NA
TGTGCCAGCAGCTCTCGGAGGGAGGCAGATACGCAGTATTTT
CASSSRREADTQYF
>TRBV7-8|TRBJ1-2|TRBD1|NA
TGTGCCAGCAGCTTATCAGGACAGGGAGACTATGGCTACACCTTC
CASSLSGQGDYGYTF
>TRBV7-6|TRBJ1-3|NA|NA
TGTGCCAGCAGCGCCATCCCCCGGGGACTCTCTGGAAACACCATATATTTT
CASSAIPRGLSGNTIYF
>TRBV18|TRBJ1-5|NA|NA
TGTGCCAGCTCGACAGGAAGTAATCAGCCCCAGCATTTT
CASSTGSNQPQHF